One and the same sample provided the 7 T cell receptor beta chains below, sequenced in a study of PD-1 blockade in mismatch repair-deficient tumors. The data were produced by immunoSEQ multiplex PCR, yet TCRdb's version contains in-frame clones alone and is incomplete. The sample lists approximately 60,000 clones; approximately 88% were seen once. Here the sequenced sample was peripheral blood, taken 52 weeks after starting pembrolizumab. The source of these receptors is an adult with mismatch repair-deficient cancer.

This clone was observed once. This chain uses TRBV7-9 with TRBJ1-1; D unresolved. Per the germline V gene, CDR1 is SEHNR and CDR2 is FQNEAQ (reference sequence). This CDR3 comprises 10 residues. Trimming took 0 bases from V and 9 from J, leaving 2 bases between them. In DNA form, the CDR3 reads TGTGCCAGCAGCTTAGCCCAAGCTTTCTTT. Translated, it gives CASSLAQAFF.

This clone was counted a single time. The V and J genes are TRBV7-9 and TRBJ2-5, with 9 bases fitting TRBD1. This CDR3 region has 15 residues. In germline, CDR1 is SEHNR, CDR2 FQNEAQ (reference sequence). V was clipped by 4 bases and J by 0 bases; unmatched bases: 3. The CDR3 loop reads CASSSTGGHQETQYF. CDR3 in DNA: TGTGCCAGCAGCTCGACAGGGGGGCACCAAGAGACCCAGTACTTC. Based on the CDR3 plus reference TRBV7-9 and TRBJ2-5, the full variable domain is DTGVSQNPRHKITKRGQNVTFRCDPISEHNRLYWYRQTLGQGPEFLTYFQNEAQLEKSRLLSDRFSAERPKGSFSTLEIQRTEQGDSAMYLCASSSTGGHQETQYFGPGTRLLVL.

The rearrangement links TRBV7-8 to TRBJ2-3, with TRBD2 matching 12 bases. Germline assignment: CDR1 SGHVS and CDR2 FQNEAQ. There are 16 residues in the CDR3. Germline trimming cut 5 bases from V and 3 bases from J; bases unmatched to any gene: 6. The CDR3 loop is CASSAPSGRVTDTQYF. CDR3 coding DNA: TGTGCCAGCAGCGCGCCTAGCGGGAGGGTGACAGATACGCAGTATTTT.

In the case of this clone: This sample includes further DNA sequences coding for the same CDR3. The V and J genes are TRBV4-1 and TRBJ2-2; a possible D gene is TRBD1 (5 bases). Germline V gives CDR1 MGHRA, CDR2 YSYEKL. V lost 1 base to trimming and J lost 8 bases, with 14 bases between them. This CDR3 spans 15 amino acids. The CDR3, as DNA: TGCGCCAGCAGCCAAGCTCCAGGGTATATTGGGGAGCTGTTTTTT. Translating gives CASSQAPGYIGELFF.

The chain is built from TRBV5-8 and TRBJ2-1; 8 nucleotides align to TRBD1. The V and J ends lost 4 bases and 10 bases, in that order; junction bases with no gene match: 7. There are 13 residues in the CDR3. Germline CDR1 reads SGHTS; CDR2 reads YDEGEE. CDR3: CASSAGTGREQFF. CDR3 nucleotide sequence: TGTGCCAGCAGCGCGGGGACAGGTCGGGAGCAGTTCTTC.

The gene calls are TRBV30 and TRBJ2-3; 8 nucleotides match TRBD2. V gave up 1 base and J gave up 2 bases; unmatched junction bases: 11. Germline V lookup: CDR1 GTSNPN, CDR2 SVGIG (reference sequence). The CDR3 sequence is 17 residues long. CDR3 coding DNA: TGTGCCTGGAGTGGTGGCTCAGCGGGAGTCTTCACAGATACGCAGTATTTT. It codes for CAWSGGSAGVFTDTQYF.

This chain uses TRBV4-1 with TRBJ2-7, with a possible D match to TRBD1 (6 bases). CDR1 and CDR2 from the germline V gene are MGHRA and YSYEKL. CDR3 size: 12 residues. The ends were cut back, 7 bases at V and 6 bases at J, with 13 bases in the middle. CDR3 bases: TGCGCCAGCACGGGATCCAGGGGCGAGCAGTACTTC. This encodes CASTGSRGEQYF.